This TCR beta chain was identified during a study of shared T cell receptors in the human thymus. Profiling relied on immunoSEQ multiplex PCR, and the TCRdb table lists in-frame clones only, not all of them. Of hundreds of thousands of clones in the sample, around 89% were seen once. Germline V lookup: CDR1 MGHDK, CDR2 SYGVNS. V lost 0 bases, J lost 4 bases, and 8 bases stayed unmatched. The CDR3 loop spans 17 amino acids. This same sample was also part of a study on human thymus T cells. As that study records: Thymic repertoires from unrelated individuals overlapped highly, related research reported.

This receptor was identified in a boy in the first two years of life with a congenital heart defect. Source material: thymocytes. J is TRBJ1-3 and V is TRBV25-1; 8 positions agree with TRBD1. The CDR3 here is CASSEYFQGAVGNTIYF. For the CDR3, the DNA is TGTGCCAGCAGTGAATATTTCCAGGGGGCCGTCGGAAACACCATATATTTT.